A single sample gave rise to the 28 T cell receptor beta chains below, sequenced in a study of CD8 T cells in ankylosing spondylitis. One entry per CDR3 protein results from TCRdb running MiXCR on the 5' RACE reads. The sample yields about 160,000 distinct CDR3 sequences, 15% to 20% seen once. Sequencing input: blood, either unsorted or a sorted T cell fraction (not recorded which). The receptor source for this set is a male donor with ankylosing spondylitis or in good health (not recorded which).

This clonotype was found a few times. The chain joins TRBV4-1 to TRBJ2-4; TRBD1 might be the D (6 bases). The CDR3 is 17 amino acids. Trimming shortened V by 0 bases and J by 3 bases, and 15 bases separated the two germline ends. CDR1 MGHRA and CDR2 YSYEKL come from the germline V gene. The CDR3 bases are TGCGCCAGCAGCCAAGAAGTTTACAGGGAACTCAAAAACATTCAGTACTTC. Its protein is CASSQEVYRELKNIQYF.

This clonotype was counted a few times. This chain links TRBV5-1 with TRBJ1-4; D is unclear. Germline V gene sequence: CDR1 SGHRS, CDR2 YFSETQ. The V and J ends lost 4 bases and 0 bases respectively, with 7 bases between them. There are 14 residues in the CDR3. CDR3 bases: TGCGCCAGCAGCCCTGGGTCAACTAATGAAAAACTGTTTTTT. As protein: CASSPGSTNEKLFF.

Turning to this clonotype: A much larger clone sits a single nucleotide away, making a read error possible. CDR3 in amino acids: CAISARQNSEAFF. CDR3 DNA: TGTGCCATCAGTGCTAGGCAGAACTCTGAAGCTTTCTTT. The chain uses TRBV10-3 and TRBJ1-1; no clear D. Looked up from germline, CDR1 is ENHRY and CDR2 is SYGVKD. This CDR3 region has 13 residues.

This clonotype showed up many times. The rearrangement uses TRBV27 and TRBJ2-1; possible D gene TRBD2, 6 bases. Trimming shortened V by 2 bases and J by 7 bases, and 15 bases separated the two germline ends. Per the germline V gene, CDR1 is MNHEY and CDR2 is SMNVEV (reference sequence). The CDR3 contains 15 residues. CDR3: CASSLAGSVYNEQFF. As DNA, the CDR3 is TGTGCCAGCAGTTTAGCGGGGTCGGTTTATAATGAGCAGTTCTTC.

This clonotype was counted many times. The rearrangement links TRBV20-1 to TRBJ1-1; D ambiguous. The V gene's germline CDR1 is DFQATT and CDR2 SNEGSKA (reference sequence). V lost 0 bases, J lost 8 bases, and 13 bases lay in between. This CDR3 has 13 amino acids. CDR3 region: CSARDYRTPEAFF. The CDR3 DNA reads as TGCAGTGCTAGAGATTACCGGACGCCCGAAGCTTTCTTT.

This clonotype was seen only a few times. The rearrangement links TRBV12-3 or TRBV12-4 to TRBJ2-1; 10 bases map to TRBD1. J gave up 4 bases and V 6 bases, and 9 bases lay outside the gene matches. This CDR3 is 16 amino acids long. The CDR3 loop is CASRGLRDRGYNEQFF. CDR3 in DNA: TGTGCCAGCAGGGGCCTCCGGGACAGGGGATACAATGAGCAGTTCTTC.

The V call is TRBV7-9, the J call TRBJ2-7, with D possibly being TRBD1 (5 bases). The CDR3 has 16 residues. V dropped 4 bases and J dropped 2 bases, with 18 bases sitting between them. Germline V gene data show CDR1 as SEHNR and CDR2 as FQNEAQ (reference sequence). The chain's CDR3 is CASSSLGRGLTYEQYF. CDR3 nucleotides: TGTGCCAGCAGCTCCCTTGGTAGGGGTTTGACCTACGAGCAGTACTTC.

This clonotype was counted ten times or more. CDR3 protein: CASSLVRGTYEQYF. DNA for the CDR3: TGTGCCAGCAGCTTAGTTAGAGGGACCTACGAGCAGTACTTC. This chain uses TRBV11-2 with TRBJ2-7; a possible D gene is TRBD2 (5 bases). The germline gives CDR1 SGHAT, CDR2 FQNNGV. This CDR3 region has 14 residues. V was shortened by 1 base and J by 2 bases, with 9 bases between the two germline ends.

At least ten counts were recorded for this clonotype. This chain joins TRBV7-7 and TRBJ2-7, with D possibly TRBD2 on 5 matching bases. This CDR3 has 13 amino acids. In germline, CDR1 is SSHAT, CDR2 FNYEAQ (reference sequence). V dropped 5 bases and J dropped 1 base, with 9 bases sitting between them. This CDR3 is CASSEGRSYEQYF. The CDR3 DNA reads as TGTGCCAGCAGCGAGGGCCGATCCTACGAGCAGTACTTC.

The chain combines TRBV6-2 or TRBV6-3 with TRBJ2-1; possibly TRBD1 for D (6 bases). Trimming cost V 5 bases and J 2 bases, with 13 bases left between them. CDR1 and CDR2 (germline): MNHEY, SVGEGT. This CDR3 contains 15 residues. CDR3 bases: TGTGCCAGCAGTGCGAGGGGGAGACCCTACAATGAGCAGTTCTTC. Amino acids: CASSARGRPYNEQFF.

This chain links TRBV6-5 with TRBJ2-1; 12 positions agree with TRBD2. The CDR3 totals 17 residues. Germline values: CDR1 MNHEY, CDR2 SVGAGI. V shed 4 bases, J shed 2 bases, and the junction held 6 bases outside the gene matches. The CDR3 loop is CASSSRTSGNTYNEQFF. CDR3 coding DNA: TGTGCCAGCAGTTCCCGGACTAGCGGGAACACCTACAATGAGCAGTTCTTC.

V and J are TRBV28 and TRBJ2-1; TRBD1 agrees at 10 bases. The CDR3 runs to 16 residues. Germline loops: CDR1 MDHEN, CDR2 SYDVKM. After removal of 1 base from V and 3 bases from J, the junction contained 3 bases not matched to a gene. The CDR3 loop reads CASSLFGTGDYNEQFF. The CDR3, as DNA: TGTGCCAGCAGTTTATTCGGGACAGGGGACTACAATGAGCAGTTCTTC.

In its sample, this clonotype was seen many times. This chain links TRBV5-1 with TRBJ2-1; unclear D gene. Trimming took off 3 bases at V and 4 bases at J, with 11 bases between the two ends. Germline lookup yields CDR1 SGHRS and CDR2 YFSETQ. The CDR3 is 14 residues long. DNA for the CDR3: TGCGCCAGCAGCTCTCCGGCGGTATACAATGAGCAGTTCTTC. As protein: CASSSPAVYNEQFF.

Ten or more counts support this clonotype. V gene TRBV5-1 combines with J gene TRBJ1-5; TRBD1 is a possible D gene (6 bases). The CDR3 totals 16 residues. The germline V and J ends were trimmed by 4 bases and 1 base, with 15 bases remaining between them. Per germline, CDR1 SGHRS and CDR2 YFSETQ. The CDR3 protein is CASSGGRGESNQPQHF. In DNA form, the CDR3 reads TGCGCCAGCAGCGGGGGCAGGGGAGAGAGCAATCAGCCCCAGCATTTT.

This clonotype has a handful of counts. The CDR3 DNA reads TGCAGCGTTGAGTTTACAGCAGAGACCCAGTACTTC. Protein sequence: CSVEFTAETQYF. The chain recombines TRBV29-1 with TRBJ2-5; D uncertain. The V gene lost 3 bases and the J gene lost 4 bases, with 9 bases spanning the gap. There are 12 residues in the CDR3. The germline CDR1 and CDR2 sequences are SQVTM and ANQGSEA.

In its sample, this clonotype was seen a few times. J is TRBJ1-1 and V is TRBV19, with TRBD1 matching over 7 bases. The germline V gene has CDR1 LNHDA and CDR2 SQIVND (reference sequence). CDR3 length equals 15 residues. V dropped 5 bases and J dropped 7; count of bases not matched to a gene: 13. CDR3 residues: CASSPLEGAGNEAFF. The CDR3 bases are TGTGCCAGTAGTCCCCTTGAGGGGGCTGGCAATGAAGCTTTCTTT.

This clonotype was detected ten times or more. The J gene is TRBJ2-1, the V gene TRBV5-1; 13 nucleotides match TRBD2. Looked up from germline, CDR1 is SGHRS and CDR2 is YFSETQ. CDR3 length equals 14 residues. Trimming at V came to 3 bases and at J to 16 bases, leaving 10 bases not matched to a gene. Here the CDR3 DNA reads TGCGCCAGCAGCTCTCTACAACTAGCGGGGGGGCTCTTCTTC. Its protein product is CASSSLQLAGGLFF.

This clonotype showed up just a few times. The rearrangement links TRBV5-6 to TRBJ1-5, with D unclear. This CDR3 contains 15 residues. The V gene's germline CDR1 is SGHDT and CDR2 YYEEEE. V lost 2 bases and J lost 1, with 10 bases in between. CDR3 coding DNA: TGTGCCAGCAGCTTTCGGTCCGTGAGCAATCAGCCCCAGCATTTT. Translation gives CASSFRSVSNQPQHF.

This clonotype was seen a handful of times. The CDR3 bases are TGTGCCAGCCAGCGGGAGCAGGTTAACACCGGGGAGCTGTTTTTT. Translated: CASQREQVNTGELFF. This sequence joins TRBV6-5 and TRBJ2-2, with 8 bases matching TRBD2. The CDR3 consists of 15 residues. Germline values: CDR1 MNHEY, CDR2 SVGAGI. With 8 bases clipped from V and 2 bases from J, the junction kept 7 bases outside the gene matches.

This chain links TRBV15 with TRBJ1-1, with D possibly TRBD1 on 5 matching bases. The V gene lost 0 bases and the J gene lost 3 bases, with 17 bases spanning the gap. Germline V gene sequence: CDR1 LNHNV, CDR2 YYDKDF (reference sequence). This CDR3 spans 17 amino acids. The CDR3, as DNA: TGTGCCACCAGCAGAGATAACTACTCCCCCAGGGACACTGAAGCTTTCTTT. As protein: CATSRDNYSPRDTEAFF.

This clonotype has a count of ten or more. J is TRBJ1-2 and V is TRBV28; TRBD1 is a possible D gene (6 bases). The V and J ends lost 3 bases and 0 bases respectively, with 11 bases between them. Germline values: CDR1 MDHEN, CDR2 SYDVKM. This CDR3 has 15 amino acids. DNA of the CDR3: TGTGCCAGCAGTTTCTCCGGGACATCTAACTATGGCTACACCTTC. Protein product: CASSFSGTSNYGYTF.

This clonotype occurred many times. The CDR3: CASSSIRAGEQFF. The CDR3 DNA is TGTGCCAGCAGCTCCATCCGGGCAGGTGAGCAGTTCTTC. The genes are TRBV5-6 and TRBJ2-1; D not certain. The V gene's germline CDR1 is SGHDT and CDR2 YYEEEE. Trimming took 3 bases from V and 9 from J, leaving 13 bases between them. This CDR3 spans 13 amino acids.

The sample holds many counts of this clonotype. CDR3 protein: CASSFQGTPGAQYF. The CDR3 nucleotides are TGTGCCAGCAGTTTCCAAGGGACACCGGGAGCTCAGTACTTC. The chain links TRBV27 to TRBJ2-4; D might be TRBD1 or TRBD2, each matching 6 bases. Per germline, CDR1 MNHEY and CDR2 SMNVEV (reference sequence). This CDR3 is built from 14 residues. The V end lost 3 bases, the J end lost 12 bases, and 18 bases lay between the germline ends.

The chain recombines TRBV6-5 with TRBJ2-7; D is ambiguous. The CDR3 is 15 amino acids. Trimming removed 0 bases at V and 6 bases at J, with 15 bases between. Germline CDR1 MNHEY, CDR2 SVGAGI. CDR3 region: CASSYSNSGKGEQYF. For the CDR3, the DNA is TGTGCCAGCAGTTACTCGAATTCGGGTAAGGGCGAGCAGTACTTC.

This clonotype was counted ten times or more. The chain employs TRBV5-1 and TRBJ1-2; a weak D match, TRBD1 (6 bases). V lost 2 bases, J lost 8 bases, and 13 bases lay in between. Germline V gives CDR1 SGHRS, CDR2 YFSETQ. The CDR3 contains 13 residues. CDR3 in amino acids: CASSFAGEEGYTF. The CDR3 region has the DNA TGCGCCAGCAGCTTTGCAGGGGAAGAAGGCTACACCTTC.

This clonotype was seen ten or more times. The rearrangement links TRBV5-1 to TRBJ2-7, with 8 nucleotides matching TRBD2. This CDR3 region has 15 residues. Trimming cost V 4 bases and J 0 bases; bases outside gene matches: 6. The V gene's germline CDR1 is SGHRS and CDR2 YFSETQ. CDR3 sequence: CASSSSGTSSYEQYF. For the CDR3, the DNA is TGCGCCAGCAGCAGTTCCGGGACTAGCTCCTACGAGCAGTACTTC. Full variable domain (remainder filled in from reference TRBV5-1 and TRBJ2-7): KAGVTQTPRYLIKTRGQQVTLSCSPISGHRSVSWYQQTPGQGLQFLFEYFSETQRNKGNFPGRFSGRQFSNSRSEMNVSTLELGDSALYLCASSSSGTSSYEQYFGPGTRLTVT.

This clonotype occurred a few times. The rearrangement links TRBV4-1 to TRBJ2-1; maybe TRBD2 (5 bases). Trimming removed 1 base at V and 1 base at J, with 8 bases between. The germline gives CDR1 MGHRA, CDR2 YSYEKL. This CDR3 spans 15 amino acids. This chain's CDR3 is CASSQVSASYNEQFF. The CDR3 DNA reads TGCGCCAGCAGCCAAGTTAGCGCATCCTACAATGAGCAGTTCTTC.

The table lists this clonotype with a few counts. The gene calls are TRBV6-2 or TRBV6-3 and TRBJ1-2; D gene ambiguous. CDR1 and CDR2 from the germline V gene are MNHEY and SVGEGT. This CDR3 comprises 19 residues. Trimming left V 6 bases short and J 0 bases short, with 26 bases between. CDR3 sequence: CASRSFLNSADESNYGYTF. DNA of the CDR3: TGTGCCAGCAGATCTTTTCTCAACAGTGCCGATGAGTCTAACTATGGCTACACCTTC.